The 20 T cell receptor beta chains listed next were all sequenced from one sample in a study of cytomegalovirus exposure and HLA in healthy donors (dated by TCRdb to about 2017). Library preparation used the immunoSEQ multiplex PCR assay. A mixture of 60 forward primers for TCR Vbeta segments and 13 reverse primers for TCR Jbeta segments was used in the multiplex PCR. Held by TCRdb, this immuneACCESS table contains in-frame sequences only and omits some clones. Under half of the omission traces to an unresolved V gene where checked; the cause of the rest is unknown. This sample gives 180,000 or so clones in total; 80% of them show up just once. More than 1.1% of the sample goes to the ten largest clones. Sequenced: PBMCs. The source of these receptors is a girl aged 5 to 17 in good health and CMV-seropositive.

The CDR3 spells CASSLDRGQGELFF. DNA of the CDR3: TGTGCCAGCAGCTTAGATAGGGGTCAGGGGGAGCTGTTTTTT. The chain links TRBV11-2 to TRBJ2-2; TRBD1 is a possible D gene (5 bases). V lost 0 bases to trimming and J lost 8 bases, with 10 bases between them. CDR3 length: 14 amino acids. In germline, CDR1 is SGHAT, CDR2 FQNNGV. The variable domain in full, completed from reference TRBV11-2 and TRBJ2-2, reads EAGVAQSPRYKIIEKRQSVAFWCNPISGHATLYWYQQILGQGPKLLIQFQNNGVVDDSQLPKDRFSAERLKGVDSTLKIQPAKLEDSAVYLCASSLDRGQGELFFGEGSRLTVL.

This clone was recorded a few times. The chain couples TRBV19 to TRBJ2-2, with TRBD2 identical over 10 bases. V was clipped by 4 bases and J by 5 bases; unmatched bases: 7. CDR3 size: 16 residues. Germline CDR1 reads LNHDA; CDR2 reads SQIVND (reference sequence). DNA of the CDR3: TGTGCCAGTAGTAAAAGCGGGAGGGCCGTAACCGGGGAGCTGTTTTTT. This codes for CASSKSGRAVTGELFF.

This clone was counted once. The CDR3 loop reads CASSQGQRSYNEQFF. The CDR3 DNA follows: TGCGCCAGCAGCCAAGGACAGCGCTCCTACAATGAGCAGTTCTTC. V and J are TRBV4-1 and TRBJ2-1; D may be TRBD1 (5 bases). The germline V gene encodes CDR1 MGHRA and CDR2 YSYEKL. The length of the CDR3 is 15 residues. V lost 1 base and J 0 bases, leaving 7 bases between the germline ends.

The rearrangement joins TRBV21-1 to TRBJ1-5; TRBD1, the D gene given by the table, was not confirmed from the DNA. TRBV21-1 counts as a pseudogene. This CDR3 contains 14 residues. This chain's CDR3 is CASRRTGGDQPQHF. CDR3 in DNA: TGTGCCAGCAGGAGGACAGGGGGAGATCAGCCCCAGCATTTT.

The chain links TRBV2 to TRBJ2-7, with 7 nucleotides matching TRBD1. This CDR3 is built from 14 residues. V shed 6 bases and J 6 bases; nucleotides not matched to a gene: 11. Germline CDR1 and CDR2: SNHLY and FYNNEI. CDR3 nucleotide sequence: TGTGCCAGCAGGATGGTACAGGGGAAGGGCGAGCAGTACTTC. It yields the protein CASRMVQGKGEQYF.

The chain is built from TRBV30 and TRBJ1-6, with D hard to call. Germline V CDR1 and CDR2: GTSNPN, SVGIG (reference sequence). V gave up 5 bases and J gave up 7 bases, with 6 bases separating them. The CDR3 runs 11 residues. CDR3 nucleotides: TGTGCCTGGGGCCACAATTCACCCCTCCACTTT. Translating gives CAWGHNSPLHF.

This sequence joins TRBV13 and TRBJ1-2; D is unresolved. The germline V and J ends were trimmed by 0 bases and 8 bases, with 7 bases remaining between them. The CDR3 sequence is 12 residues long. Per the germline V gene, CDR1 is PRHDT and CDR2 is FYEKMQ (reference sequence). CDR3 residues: CASSLGPGGYTF. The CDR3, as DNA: TGTGCCAGCAGCTTAGGTCCGGGGGGCTACACCTTC. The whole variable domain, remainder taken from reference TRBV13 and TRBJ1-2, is AAGVIQSPRHLIKEKRETATLKCYPIPRHDTVYWYQQGPGQDPQFLISFYEKMQSDKGSIPDRFSAQQFSDYHSELNMSSLELGDSALYFCASSLGPGGYTFGSGTRLTVV.

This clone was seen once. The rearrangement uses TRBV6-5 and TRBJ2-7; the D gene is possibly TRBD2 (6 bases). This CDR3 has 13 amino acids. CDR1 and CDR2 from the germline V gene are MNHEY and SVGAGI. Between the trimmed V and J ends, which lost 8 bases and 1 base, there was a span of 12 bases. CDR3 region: CASHFRESYEQYF. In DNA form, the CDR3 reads TGTGCCAGCCACTTTCGGGAGTCCTACGAGCAGTACTTC.

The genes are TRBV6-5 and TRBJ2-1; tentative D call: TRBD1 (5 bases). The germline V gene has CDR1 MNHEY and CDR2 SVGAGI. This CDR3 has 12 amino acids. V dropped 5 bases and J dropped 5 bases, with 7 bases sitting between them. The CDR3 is CASSRTNNEQFF. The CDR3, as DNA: TGTGCCAGCAGTCGGACAAACAATGAGCAGTTCTTC.

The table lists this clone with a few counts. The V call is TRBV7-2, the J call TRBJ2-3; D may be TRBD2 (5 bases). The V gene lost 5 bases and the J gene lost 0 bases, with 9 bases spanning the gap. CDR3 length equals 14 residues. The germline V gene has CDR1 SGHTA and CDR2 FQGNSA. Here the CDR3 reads CASSAGLSTDTQYF. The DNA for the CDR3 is TGTGCCAGCAGCGCCGGACTTAGCACAGATACGCAGTATTTT. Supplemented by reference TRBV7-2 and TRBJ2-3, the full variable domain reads GAGVSQSPSNKVTEKGKDVELRCDPISGHTALYWYRQSLGQGLEFLIYFQGNSAPDKSGLPSDRFSAERTGGSVSTLTIQRTQQEDSAVYLCASSAGLSTDTQYFGPGTRLTVL.

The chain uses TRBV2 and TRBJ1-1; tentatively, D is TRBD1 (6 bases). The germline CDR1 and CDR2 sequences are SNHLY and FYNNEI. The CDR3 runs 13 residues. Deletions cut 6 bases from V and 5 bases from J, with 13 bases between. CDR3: CASRGGGGTEAFF. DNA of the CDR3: TGTGCCAGCAGGGGGGGAGGGGGTACTGAAGCTTTCTTT.

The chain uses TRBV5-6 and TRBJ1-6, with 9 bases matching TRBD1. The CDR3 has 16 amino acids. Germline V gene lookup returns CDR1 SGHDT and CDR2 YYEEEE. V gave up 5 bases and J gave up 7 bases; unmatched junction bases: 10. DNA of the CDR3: TGTGCCAGCAGACCCATCCGGGACAGGGTCAATTCACCCCTCCACTTT. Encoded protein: CASRPIRDRVNSPLHF.

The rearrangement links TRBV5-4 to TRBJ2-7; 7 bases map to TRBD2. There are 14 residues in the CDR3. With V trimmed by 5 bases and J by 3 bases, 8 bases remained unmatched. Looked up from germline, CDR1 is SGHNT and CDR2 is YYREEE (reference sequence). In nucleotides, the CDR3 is TGTGCCAGCAGACCCGCAGCGGGGTTCTACGAGCAGTACTTC. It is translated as CASRPAAGFYEQYF.

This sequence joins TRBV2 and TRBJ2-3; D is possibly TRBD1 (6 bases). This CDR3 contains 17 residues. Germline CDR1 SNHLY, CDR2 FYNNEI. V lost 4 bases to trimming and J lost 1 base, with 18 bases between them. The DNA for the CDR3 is TGTGCCAGCAGTGGTCTTACAGGGCTAGGGGGCACAGATACGCAGTATTTT. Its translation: CASSGLTGLGGTDTQYF.

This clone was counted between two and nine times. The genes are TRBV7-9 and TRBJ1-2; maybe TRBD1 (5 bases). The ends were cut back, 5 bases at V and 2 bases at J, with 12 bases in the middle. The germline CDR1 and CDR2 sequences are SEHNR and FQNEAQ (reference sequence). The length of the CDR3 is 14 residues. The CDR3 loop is CASSPGVGNYGYTF. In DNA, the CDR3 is TGTGCCAGCAGCCCGGGGGTGGGAAACTATGGCTACACCTTC.

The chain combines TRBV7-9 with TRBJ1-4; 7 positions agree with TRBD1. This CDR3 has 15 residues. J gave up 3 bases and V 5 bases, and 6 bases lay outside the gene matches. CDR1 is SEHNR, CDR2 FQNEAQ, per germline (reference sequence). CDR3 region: CASSPEGQSNEKLFF. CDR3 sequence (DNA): TGTGCCAGCAGCCCTGAGGGACAGTCTAATGAAAAACTGTTTTTT.

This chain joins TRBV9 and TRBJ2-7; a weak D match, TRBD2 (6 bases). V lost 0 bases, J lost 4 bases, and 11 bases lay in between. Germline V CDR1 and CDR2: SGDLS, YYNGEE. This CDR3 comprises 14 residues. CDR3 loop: CASSVAAGPYEQYF. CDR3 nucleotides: TGTGCCAGCAGCGTAGCGGCGGGACCATACGAGCAGTACTTC.

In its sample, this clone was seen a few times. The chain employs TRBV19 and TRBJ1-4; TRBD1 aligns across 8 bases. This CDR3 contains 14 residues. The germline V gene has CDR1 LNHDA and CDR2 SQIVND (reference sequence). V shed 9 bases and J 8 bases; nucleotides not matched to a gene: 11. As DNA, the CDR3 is TGTGCCAGCAGCATGCAGGGGGCCCAAGAAAAACTGTTTTTT. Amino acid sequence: CASSMQGAQEKLFF.

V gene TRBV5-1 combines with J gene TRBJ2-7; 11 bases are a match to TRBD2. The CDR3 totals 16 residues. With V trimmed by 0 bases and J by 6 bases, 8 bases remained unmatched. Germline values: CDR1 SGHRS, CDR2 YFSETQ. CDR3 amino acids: CASSLGLAGGTGEQYF. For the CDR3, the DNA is TGCGCCAGCAGCTTGGGGCTAGCGGGAGGCACCGGCGAGCAGTACTTC. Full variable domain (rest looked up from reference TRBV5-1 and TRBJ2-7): KAGVTQTPRYLIKTRGQQVTLSCSPISGHRSVSWYQQTPGQGLQFLFEYFSETQRNKGNFPGRFSGRQFSNSRSEMNVSTLELGDSALYLCASSLGLAGGTGEQYFGPGTRLTVT.

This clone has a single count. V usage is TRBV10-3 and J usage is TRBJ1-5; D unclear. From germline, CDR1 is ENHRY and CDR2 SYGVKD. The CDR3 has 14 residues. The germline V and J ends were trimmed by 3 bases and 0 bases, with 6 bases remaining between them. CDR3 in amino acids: CAISDQNSNQPQHF. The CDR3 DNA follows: TGTGCCATCAGTGATCAGAATAGCAATCAGCCCCAGCATTTT.